A single sample gave rise to the 28 T cell receptor beta chains below, sequenced in a study of shared clonotypes between healthy human individuals. TCRdb's copy holds only in-frame clones and misses some; the assay was immunoSEQ multiplex PCR. The sample has around 2.1 million clones, 85% to 95% seen once. As defined, naive CD8 cells were CD45RO-negative and positively selected for CCR7, with terminally differentiated effector memory CD45RA+ cells excluded. Specimen: naive CD8+ T cells from PBMCs. All receptors derive from a man aged 18 to 30 in good health. Some clones in this sample may be carry-over from other donors' samples.

The CDR3 sequence is CASSLEASGSLGGELFF. The CDR3 DNA sequence: TGTGCCAGCAGCTTAGAGGCTAGCGGGAGCTTGGGAGGGGAGCTGTTTTTT. The rearrangement uses TRBV7-8 and TRBJ2-2, with 10 bases lining up with TRBD2. There are 17 residues in the CDR3. Per germline, CDR1 SGHVS and CDR2 FQNEAQ. After removal of 1 base from V and 8 bases from J, the junction contained 10 bases not matched to a gene.

The chain couples TRBV6-4 to TRBJ1-5; TRBD1 agrees at 7 bases. V gave up 3 bases and J gave up 0 bases; unmatched junction bases: 14. The CDR3 runs to 19 residues. CDR1 MRHNA and CDR2 SNTAGT come from the germline V gene. This CDR3 is CASSDPDRDVGFSNQPQHF. Written as DNA, the CDR3 is TGTGCCAGCAGTGATCCTGACAGGGACGTAGGTTTTAGCAATCAGCCCCAGCATTTT.

The J gene is TRBJ2-5, the V gene TRBV30, with unresolved D. Trimming took off 5 bases at V and 5 bases at J, with 12 bases between the two ends. Germline values: CDR1 GTSNPN, CDR2 SVGIG (reference sequence). This CDR3 has 12 residues. CDR3: CAWSHPVETQYF. The DNA for the CDR3 is TGTGCCTGGTCCCATCCGGTGGAGACCCAGTACTTC.

The gene calls are TRBV7-9 and TRBJ2-3; D gene uncertain. There are 15 residues in the CDR3. V lost 5 bases and J 1 base, leaving 13 bases between the germline ends. CDR1 is SEHNR and CDR2 is FQNEAQ in the germline V gene (reference sequence). The CDR3 is CASSREYSGTDTQYF. CDR3 nucleotide sequence: TGTGCCAGCAGCCGAGAGTACTCTGGCACAGATACGCAGTATTTT.

The rearrangement uses TRBV27 and TRBJ1-1; D perhaps matches TRBD1 (5 bases). The germline V gene has CDR1 MNHEY and CDR2 SMNVEV (reference sequence). The ends were cut back, 6 bases at V and 1 base at J, with 15 bases in the middle. The CDR3 runs 15 residues. In DNA, the CDR3 is TGTGCCAGCAGCTATGGGGGGGGAGCGAACACTGAAGCTTTCTTT. The encoded protein is CASSYGGGANTEAFF.

The chain joins TRBV5-1 to TRBJ2-1; 14 positions match TRBD2. The CDR3 spans 16 residues. Germline V lookup: CDR1 SGHRS, CDR2 YFSETQ. V lost 3 bases, J lost 5 bases, and 4 bases stayed unmatched. CDR3 protein: CASSSGLAGGHNEQFF. As DNA, the CDR3 is TGCGCCAGCAGCTCCGGACTAGCGGGAGGACACAATGAGCAGTTCTTC.

The chain links TRBV4-1 to TRBJ2-7; D is uncertain. V lost 0 bases and J 4 bases, leaving 19 bases between the germline ends. The germline CDR1 and CDR2 sequences are MGHRA and YSYEKL. The CDR3 is made up of 17 amino acids. CDR3 nucleotides: TGCGCCAGCAGCCAAGATGAGCCAGCCTTAGTGATATACGAGCAGTACTTC. Encoded protein: CASSQDEPALVIYEQYF.

V gene TRBV27 combines with J gene TRBJ2-7, with TRBD1 as a possible D gene (6 bases). This CDR3 has 13 amino acids. V shed 3 bases and J shed 3 bases, with 9 bases lying between them. The germline gives CDR1 MNHEY, CDR2 SMNVEV (reference sequence). DNA for the CDR3: TGTGCCAGCAGTTTTGTCAGGGGCTACGAGCAGTACTTC. Translation: CASSFVRGYEQYF.

The chain carries TRBV29-1 and TRBJ1-2; 7 nucleotides line up with TRBD1. V shed 5 bases, J shed 2 bases, and the junction held 5 bases outside the gene matches. The V gene's germline CDR1 is SQVTM and CDR2 ANQGSEA. The CDR3 totals 13 residues. The chain's CDR3 is CSVYRGRNYGYTF. The DNA of the CDR3 is TGCAGCGTTTACAGGGGACGGAACTATGGCTACACCTTC.

The chain links TRBV18 to TRBJ1-1, with D perhaps TRBD1 (5 bases). Per the germline V gene, CDR1 is KGHSH and CDR2 is LQKENI. Trimming cost V 6 bases and J 6 bases, with 14 bases left between them. This CDR3 spans 13 amino acids. The DNA for the CDR3 is TGTGCCAGCTCCCTCGGGGGAGGCTCTGAAGCTTTCTTT. It specifies CASSLGGGSEAFF.

The rearrangement uses TRBV27 and TRBJ2-1; D perhaps matches TRBD2 (6 bases). Germline CDR1 reads MNHEY; CDR2 reads SMNVEV (reference sequence). The CDR3 runs to 14 residues. V was shortened by 0 bases and J by 15 bases, with 18 bases between the two germline ends. CDR3 loop: CASSLSTKTSLVFF. The CDR3 bases are TGTGCCAGCAGTTTATCCACAAAGACTAGTTTGGTGTTCTTC.

The CDR3 protein is CASSPRAGGYEQYF. The CDR3 DNA is TGTGCCAGCAGCCCGCGGGCAGGGGGTTACGAGCAGTACTTC. The chain is built from TRBV2 and TRBJ2-7; 7 bases are shared with TRBD1. The ends lost 6 bases at V and 4 bases at J; junction bases unmatched: 9. CDR3 length: 14 residues. Germline-derived CDR1 and CDR2 are SNHLY and FYNNEI.

A remark on this clone: One junction end disagrees with the germline gene, perhaps due to a read error. The chain is built from TRBV19 and TRBJ2-7; D gene unclear. Germline assignment: CDR1 LNHDA and CDR2 SQIVND (reference sequence). The CDR3 loop spans 12 amino acids. In DNA, the CDR3 is TGTGCCAGTAGTAATGCATCCTCCGAGCAGTACTTC. Encoded protein: CASSNASSEQYF.

The chain carries TRBV6-1 and TRBJ2-4; D may be TRBD2 (6 bases). Per the germline V gene, CDR1 is MNHNS and CDR2 is SASEGT. V lost 4 bases and J 0 bases, leaving 13 bases between the germline ends. The CDR3 is made up of 16 amino acids. The CDR3 DNA sequence: TGTGCCAGCAGTGCGGGGAGGTGGGGAGCCAAAAACATTCAGTACTTC. Translation: CASSAGRWGAKNIQYF.

The chain recombines TRBV5-1 with TRBJ2-2; 7 positions agree with TRBD2. The ends lost 0 bases at V and 5 bases at J; junction bases unmatched: 7. CDR3 length: 16 amino acids. Looked up from germline, CDR1 is SGHRS and CDR2 is YFSETQ. This chain's CDR3 is CASSLAGGRGTGELFF. CDR3 DNA: TGCGCCAGCAGCTTGGCCGGCGGGAGAGGTACCGGGGAGCTGTTTTTT.

The rearrangement uses TRBV11-2 and TRBJ2-6; a weak D match, TRBD1 (6 bases). Between the trimmed V and J ends, which lost 5 bases and 4 bases, there was a span of 12 bases. Germline V CDR1 and CDR2: SGHAT, FQNNGV. CDR3 length equals 15 residues. CDR3 nucleotides: TGTGCCAGCAGCCAGGGGCCGGGAGGGGCCAACGTCCTGACTTTC. This gives the protein CASSQGPGGANVLTF.

V is TRBV4-3 and J is TRBJ2-1, with 9 nucleotides matching TRBD1. Germline lookup yields CDR1 LGHNA and CDR2 YSLEER. After removal of 0 bases from V and 3 bases from J, the junction contained 6 bases not matched to a gene. CDR3 length: 17 residues. In DNA, the CDR3 is TGCGCCAGCAGCCAAGAAGGGACAGGGAGAATCTACAATGAGCAGTTCTTC. Translation gives CASSQEGTGRIYNEQFF.

The chain employs TRBV10-3 and TRBJ2-1, with D unresolved. Trimming removed 3 bases at V and 4 bases at J, with 13 bases between. The CDR3 has 15 amino acids. Germline V gene data show CDR1 as ENHRY and CDR2 as SYGVKD. This CDR3 reads CAISDGLIAYNEQFF. The CDR3 DNA reads as TGTGCCATCAGTGACGGCTTGATTGCGTACAATGAGCAGTTCTTC.

V and J are TRBV27 and TRBJ2-5; the D gene could be TRBD1 or TRBD2 (5 bases each). This CDR3 contains 14 residues. V lost 5 bases and J 5 bases, leaving 15 bases between the germline ends. Looked up from germline, CDR1 is MNHEY and CDR2 is SMNVEV (reference sequence). CDR3 bases: TGTGCCAGCAGTAAGGTTACGGGGCTGGAGACCCAGTACTTC. Amino acids: CASSKVTGLETQYF.

On this clone itself: Additional DNA sequences in this sample encode the identical CDR3. The chain has TRBV19 and TRBJ1-1, with 7 bases that match TRBD1. CDR1 LNHDA and CDR2 SQIVND come from the germline V gene (reference sequence). Trimming cost V 9 bases and J 3 bases; bases outside gene matches: 4. CDR3 size: 12 residues. In DNA form, the CDR3 reads TGTGCCAGCAGGGGGGGGGACACTGAAGCTTTCTTT. Translated, it gives CASRGGDTEAFF.

The rearrangement uses TRBV7-8 and TRBJ2-7, with D unresolved. CDR1 and CDR2 from the germline V gene are SGHVS and FQNEAQ. The CDR3 length is 13 residues. V lost 2 bases and J 6 bases, leaving 11 bases between the germline ends. The CDR3 region has the DNA TGTGCCAGCAGCTTAATCCCCGATATCGAGCAGTACTTC. Its protein product is CASSLIPDIEQYF.

The chain combines TRBV27 with TRBJ2-1; TRBD2 matches 11 bases. This CDR3 contains 19 residues. With 1 base clipped from V and 7 bases from J, the junction kept 15 bases outside the gene matches. From germline, CDR1 is MNHEY and CDR2 SMNVEV (reference sequence). CDR3 amino acids: CASSLLAVAGGPGGNEQFF. The CDR3 nucleotides are TGTGCCAGCAGTTTATTAGCGGTAGCGGGAGGGCCGGGTGGAAATGAGCAGTTCTTC.

The J gene is TRBJ2-7, the V gene TRBV4-2; TRBD1 matches 8 bases. This CDR3 has 16 amino acids. Germline CDR1 reads LGHNA; CDR2 reads YNFKEQ. J gave up 2 bases and V 0 bases, and 6 bases lay outside the gene matches. The CDR3 nucleotides are TGTGCCAGCAGCCAAGATAGCCGACAGGGGACCTACGAGCAGTACTTC. Its translation: CASSQDSRQGTYEQYF.

This chain joins TRBV7-9 and TRBJ1-1; D uncertain. The germline V gene has CDR1 SEHNR and CDR2 FQNEAQ (reference sequence). The CDR3 has 13 residues. V was shortened by 5 bases and J by 1 base, with 8 bases between the two germline ends. CDR3 nucleotides: TGTGCCAGCAGCCCCTTGGGGAACACTGAAGCTTTCTTT. This translates into CASSPLGNTEAFF.

The chain couples TRBV27 to TRBJ2-5; D gene uncertain. V lost 6 bases and J lost 1, with 21 bases in between. There are 17 residues in the CDR3. The germline gives CDR1 MNHEY, CDR2 SMNVEV (reference sequence). The CDR3 here is CASSLLNTAGIQETQYF. In nucleotides, the CDR3 is TGTGCCAGCAGCCTCCTGAATACTGCAGGAATCCAAGAGACCCAGTACTTC.

The CDR3 DNA reads TGTGCCAGCAGCGCGCCGGGACAGGGAGTTCTAGAAGATCAGCCCCAGCATTTT. Translating it yields CASSAPGQGVLEDQPQHF. The chain joins TRBV7-9 to TRBJ1-5; TRBD1 agrees at 9 bases. Germline V CDR1 and CDR2: SEHNR, FQNEAQ (reference sequence). Germline trimming cut 5 bases from V and 5 bases from J; bases unmatched to any gene: 16. The length of the CDR3 is 18 residues. Full variable domain (remainder filled in from reference TRBV7-9 and TRBJ1-5): DTGVSQNPRHKITKRGQNVTFRCDPISEHNRLYWYRQTLGQGPEFLTYFQNEAQLEKSRLLSDRFSAERPKGSFSTLEIQRTEQGDSAMYLCASSAPGQGVLEDQPQHFGDGTRLSIL.

The CDR3 coding sequence is TGTGCCAGCTCCCCCGGACGCGCTGGAAACACCATATATTTT. Amino acids: CASSPGRAGNTIYF. The chain couples TRBV5-6 to TRBJ1-3; D remains unclear. Trimming removed 7 bases from V and 2 bases from J, with 13 bases in between. CDR3 size: 14 residues. From germline, CDR1 is SGHDT and CDR2 YYEEEE.

The chain couples TRBV10-3 to TRBJ2-4; 7 positions agree with TRBD2. The CDR3 runs 18 residues. V lost 2 bases, J lost 3 bases, and 13 bases stayed unmatched. CDR1 is ENHRY, CDR2 SYGVKD, per germline. CDR3: CAISEGASAGVDKNIQYF. The CDR3 DNA sequence: TGTGCCATCAGTGAGGGGGCCTCTGCGGGAGTAGACAAAAACATTCAGTACTTC.